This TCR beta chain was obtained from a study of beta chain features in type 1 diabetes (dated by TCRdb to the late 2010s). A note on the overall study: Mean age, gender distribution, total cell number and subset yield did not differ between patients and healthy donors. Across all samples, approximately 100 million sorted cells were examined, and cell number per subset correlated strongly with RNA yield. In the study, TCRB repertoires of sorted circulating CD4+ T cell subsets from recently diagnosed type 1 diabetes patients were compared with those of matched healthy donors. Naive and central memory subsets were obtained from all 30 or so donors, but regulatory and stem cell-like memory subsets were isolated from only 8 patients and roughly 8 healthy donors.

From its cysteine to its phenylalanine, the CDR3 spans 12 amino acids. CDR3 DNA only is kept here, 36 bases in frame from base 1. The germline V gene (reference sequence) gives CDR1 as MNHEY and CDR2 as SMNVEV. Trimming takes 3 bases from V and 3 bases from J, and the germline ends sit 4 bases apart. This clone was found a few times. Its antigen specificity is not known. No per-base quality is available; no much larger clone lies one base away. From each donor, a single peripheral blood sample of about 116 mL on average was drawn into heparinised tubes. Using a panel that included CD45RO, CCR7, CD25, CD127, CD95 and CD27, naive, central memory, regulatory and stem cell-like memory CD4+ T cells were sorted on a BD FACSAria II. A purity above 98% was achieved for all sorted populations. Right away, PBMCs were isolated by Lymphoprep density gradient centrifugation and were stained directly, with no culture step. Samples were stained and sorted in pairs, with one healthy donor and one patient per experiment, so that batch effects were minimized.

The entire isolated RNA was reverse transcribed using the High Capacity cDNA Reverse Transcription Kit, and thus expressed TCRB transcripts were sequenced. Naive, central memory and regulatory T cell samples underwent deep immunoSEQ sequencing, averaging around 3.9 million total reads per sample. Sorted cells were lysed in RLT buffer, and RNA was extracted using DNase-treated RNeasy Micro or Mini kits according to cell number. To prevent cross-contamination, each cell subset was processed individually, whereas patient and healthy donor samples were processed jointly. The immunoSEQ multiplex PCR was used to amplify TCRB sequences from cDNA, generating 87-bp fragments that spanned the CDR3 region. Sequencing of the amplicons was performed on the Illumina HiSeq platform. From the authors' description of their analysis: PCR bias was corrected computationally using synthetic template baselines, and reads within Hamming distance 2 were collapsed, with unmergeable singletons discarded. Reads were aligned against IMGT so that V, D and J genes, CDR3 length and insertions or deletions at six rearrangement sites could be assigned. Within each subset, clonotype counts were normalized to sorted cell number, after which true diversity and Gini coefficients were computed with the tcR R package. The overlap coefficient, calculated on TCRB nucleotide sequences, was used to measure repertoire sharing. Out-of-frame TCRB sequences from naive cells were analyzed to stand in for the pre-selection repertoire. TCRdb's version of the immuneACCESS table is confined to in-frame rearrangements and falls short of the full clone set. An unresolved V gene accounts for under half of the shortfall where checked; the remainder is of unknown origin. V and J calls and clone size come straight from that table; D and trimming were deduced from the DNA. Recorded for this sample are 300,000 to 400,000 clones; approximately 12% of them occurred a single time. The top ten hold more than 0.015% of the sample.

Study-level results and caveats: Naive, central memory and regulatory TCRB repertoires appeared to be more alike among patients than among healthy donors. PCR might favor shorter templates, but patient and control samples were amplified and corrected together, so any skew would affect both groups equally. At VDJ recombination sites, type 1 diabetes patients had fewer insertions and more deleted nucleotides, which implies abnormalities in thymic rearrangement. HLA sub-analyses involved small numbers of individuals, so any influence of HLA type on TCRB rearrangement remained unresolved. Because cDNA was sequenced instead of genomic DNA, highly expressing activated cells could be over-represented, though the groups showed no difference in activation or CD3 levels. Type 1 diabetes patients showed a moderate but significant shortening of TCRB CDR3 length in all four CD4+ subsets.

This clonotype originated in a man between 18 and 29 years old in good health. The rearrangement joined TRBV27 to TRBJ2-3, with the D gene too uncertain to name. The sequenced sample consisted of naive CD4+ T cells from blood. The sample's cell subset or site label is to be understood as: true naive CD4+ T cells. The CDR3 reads CASSFSTDTQYF. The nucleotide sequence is TGTGCCAGCAGTTTCTCTACAGATACGCAGTATTTT.